This TCR beta chain came from a study of circulating CD8 cells and anti-PD-1 response in melanoma. Study in general: Patients received intravenous nivolumab, 3 mg/kg, every 2 weeks. General observations from the study: A small cohort with few responders supplied the baseline and M1 comparisons. Most experiments lacked replicates.

Four subsets defined by PD-1 and/or TIGIT were sorted from live CD3+CD8+TCRalphabeta+ cells. Each library started from about 14 ng of total RNA using the QIAseq Immune Repertoire TCR panel. TCRdb re-called the reads with MiXCR, one entry per CDR3 protein. Here the sample spans about 470 distinct CDR3 sequences, roughly 7.4% being singletons. This clonotype rates as large (0.1 to 1%). What it binds is unknown. The receptor comes from a human donor with melanoma. The source material was CD8+ T cells from PBMCs, sampled at baseline or after one month of anti-PD-1 therapy (not recorded which).

The CDR3 is CASSPLDLGVSYEQYF. CDR3 bases: TGTGCCAGCAGTCCTCTTGACCTGGGGGTTTCCTACGAGCAGTACTTC. The chain employs TRBV28 and TRBJ2-7; D may correspond to TRBD1 or TRBD2 (5 bases each). Trimming pared 5 bases from V and 1 base from J, leaving 18 bases between. Germline V gene lookup returns CDR1 MDHEN and CDR2 SYDVKM. The CDR3 contains 16 residues.